This T cell receptor beta chain was observed in a study of shared clonotypes between healthy human individuals. On sorted subsets, replicate PCRs used 150 to 250 ng DNA, or 30,000 or so T cell genomes. Some clones are missing from TCRdb's copy, which holds only in-frame ones; the method was immunoSEQ multiplex PCR. The sample has 2 million to 3 million clones; approximately 94% are singletons. Germline V gene data show CDR1 as GTSNPN and CDR2 as SVGIG (reference sequence). Trimming shortened V by 4 bases and J by 0 bases, and 16 bases separated the two germline ends. This CDR3 spans 17 amino acids. This TCR was sampled from a man younger than 30 in good health. Some clones in this sample may be carry-over from other donors' samples. The sequenced sample consisted of naive CD4+ T cells from PBMCs. Subset reported: CD45RA+ positively selected. V is TRBV30 and J is TRBJ1-6; D is possibly TRBD1 (5 bases). DNA for the CDR3: TGTGCCTGGACTCGGGGCACCAAGAGCTCCTATAATTCACCCCTCCACTTT. Translation: CAWTRGTKSSYNSPLHF.